The entry that follows covers one T cell receptor (beta chain) sequence. The antigen is unknown. This sample is drawn from a study of T-cell reconstitution after alpha-beta-depleted transplantation in children. Whole-study findings and limits: T-cell numbers and diversity one year post-transplant derived largely from freshly generated T cells. Some patients' high day-60 TCRbeta diversity was attributed to recipient cells surviving conditioning. Reported findings indicate that, about two months after transplant, alpha-beta T cells came from several hundred expanded clones, which were derived from non-depleted graft cells.

Preparation of the TCRbeta library used unique molecular identifiers. A single record per CDR3 protein comes from TCRdb applying MiXCR to the PCR reads. This table has hundreds of thousands of distinct CDR3 sequences, around 15% appearing once. Germline V gene lookup returns CDR1 MNHEY and CDR2 SVGAGI. The CDR3 runs 14 residues. Trimming took off 0 bases at V and 4 bases at J, with 9 bases between the two ends. The specimen comprised PBMCs, mostly from graft donor cells, sampled 360 days after TCRalphabeta/CD19-depleted stem cell transplant. V and J are TRBV6-5 and TRBJ2-5; weak D call: TRBD1 (6 bases). The clonotype comes from a boy younger than two who had a stem cell transplant for Wiskott-Aldrich syndrome, so the T cells may come from the graft donor. CDR3 coding DNA: TGTGCCAGCAGTTACTCTGCAGGGGCAGAGACCCAGTACTTC. It encodes CASSYSAGAETQYF.